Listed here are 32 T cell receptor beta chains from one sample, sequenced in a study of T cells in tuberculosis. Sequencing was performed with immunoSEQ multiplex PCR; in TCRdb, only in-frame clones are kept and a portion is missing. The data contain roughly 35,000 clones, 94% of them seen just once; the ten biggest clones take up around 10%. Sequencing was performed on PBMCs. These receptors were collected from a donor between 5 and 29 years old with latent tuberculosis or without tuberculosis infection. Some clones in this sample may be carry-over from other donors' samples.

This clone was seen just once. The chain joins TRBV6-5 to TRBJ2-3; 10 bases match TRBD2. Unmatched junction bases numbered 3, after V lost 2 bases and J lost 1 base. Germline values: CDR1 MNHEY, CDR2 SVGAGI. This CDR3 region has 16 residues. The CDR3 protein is CASSYESGGGTDTQYF. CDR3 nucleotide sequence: TGTGCCAGCAGTTACGAGAGCGGGGGGGGCACAGATACGCAGTATTTT.

The CDR3 nucleotides are TGTGCCAGCAGTGAAGGAGAGAACAATGAGCAGTTCTTC. Its translation is CASSEGENNEQFF. V gene TRBV6-4 combines with J gene TRBJ2-1; D call uncertain. The ends were cut back, 3 bases at V and 5 bases at J, with 8 bases in the middle. This CDR3 comprises 13 residues. Germline V gene sequence: CDR1 MRHNA, CDR2 SNTAGT.

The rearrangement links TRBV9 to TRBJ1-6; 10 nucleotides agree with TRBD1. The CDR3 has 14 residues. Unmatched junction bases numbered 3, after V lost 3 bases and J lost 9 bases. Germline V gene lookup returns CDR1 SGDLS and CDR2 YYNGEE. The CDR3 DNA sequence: TGTGCCAGCAGCGCAGGACAGGGGGGTTCACCCCTCCACTTT. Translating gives CASSAGQGGSPLHF.

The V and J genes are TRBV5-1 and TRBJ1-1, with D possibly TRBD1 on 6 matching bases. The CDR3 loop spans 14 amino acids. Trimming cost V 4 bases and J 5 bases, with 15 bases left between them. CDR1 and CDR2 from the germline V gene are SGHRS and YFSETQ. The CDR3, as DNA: TGCGCCAGCAGCACTGGCCAGAGGGGGACTGAAGCTTTCTTT. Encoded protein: CASSTGQRGTEAFF.

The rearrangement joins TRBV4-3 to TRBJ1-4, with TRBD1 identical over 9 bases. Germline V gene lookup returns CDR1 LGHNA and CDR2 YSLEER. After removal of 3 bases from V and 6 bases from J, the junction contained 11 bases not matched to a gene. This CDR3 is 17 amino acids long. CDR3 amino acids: CASSHHNPGQGYEKLFF. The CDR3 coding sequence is TGCGCCAGCAGCCACCACAATCCGGGACAGGGATATGAAAAACTGTTTTTT.

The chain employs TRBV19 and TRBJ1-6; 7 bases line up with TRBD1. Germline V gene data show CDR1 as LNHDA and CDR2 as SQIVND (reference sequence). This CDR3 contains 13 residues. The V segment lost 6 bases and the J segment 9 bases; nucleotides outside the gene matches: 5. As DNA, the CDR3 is TGTGCCAGTAGAGGTGACAGGGCTTCACCCCTCCACTTT. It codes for CASRGDRASPLHF.

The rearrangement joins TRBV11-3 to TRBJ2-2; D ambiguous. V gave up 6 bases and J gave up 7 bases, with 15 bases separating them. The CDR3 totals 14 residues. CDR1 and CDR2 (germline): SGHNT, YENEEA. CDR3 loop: CASSSSPVVGELFF. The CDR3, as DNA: TGTGCCAGCAGTTCGTCTCCGGTAGTCGGGGAGCTGTTTTTT.

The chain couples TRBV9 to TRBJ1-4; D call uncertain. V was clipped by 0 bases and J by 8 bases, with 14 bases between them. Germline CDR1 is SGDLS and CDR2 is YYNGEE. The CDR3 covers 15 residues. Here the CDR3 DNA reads TGTGCCAGCAGCGTAGGGCGGGCGGTGGTAGAAAAACTGTTTTTT. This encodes CASSVGRAVVEKLFF.

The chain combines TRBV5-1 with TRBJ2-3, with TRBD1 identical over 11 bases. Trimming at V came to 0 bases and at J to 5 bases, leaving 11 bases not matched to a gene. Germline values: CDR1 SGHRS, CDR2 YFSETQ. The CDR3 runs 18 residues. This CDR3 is CASSLADQDRGRKDTQYF. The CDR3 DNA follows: TGCGCCAGCAGCTTGGCCGATCAGGACAGGGGGCGTAAAGATACGCAGTATTTT.

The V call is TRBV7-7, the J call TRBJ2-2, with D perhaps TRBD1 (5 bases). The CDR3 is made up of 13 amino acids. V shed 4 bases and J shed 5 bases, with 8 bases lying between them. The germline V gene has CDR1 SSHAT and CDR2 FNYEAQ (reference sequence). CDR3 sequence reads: CASSSPGTGELFF. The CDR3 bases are TGTGCCAGCAGCTCCCCAGGGACCGGGGAGCTGTTTTTT.

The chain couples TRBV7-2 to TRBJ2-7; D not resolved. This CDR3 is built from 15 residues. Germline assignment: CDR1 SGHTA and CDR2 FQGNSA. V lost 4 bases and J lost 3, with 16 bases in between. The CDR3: CASSSRPSAIYEQYV. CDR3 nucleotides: TGTGCCAGCAGCTCACGTCCTAGTGCCATCTACGAGCAGTACGTC.

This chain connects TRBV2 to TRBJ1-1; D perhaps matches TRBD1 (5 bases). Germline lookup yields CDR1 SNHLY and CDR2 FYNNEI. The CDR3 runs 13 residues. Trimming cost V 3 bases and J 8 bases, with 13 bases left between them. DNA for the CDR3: TGTGCCAGCAGTGAGGATCGCTCAGGGGAAGCTTTCTTT. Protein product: CASSEDRSGEAFF.

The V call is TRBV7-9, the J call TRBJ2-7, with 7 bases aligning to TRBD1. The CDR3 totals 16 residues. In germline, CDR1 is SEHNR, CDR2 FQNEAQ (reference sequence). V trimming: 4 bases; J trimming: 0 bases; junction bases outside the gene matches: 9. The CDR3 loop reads CASSSNPGTDSYEQYF. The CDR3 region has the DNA TGTGCCAGCAGCTCGAATCCCGGGACAGACTCCTACGAGCAGTACTTC.

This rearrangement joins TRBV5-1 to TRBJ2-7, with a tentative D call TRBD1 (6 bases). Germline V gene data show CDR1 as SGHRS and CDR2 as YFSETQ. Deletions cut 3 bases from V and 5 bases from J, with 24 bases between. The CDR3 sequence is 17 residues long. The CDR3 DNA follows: TGCGCCAGCAGCTCATGGGGACAAGCGGATCCTAGGGACGAGCAGTACTTC. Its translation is CASSSWGQADPRDEQYF.

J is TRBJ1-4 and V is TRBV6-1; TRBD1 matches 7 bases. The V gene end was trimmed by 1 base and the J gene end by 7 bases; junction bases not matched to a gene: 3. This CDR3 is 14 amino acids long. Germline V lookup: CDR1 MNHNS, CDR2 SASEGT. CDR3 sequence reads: CASSEDRGSEKLFF. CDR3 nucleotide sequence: TGTGCCAGCAGTGAAGACAGGGGAAGTGAAAAACTGTTTTTT.

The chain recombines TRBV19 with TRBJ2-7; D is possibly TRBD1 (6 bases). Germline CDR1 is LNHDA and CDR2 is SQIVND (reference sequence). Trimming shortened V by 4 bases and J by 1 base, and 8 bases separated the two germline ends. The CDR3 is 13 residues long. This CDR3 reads CASSTGQSYEQYF. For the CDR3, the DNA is TGTGCCAGTAGTACGGGACAATCCTACGAGCAGTACTTC.

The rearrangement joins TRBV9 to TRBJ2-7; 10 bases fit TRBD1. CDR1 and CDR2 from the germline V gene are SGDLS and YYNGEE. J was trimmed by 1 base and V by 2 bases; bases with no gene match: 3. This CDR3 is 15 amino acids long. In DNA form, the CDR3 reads TGTGCCAGCAGCGTCCGGGACAGGGGTTCCTACGAGCAGTACGTC. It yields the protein CASSVRDRGSYEQYV.

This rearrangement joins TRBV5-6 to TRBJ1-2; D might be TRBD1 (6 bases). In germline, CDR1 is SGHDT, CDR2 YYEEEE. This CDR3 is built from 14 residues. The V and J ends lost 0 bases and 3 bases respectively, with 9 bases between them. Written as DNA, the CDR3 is TGTGCCAGCAGCTTGGCCCAGGGGTACTATGGCTACACCTTC. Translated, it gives CASSLAQGYYGYTF.

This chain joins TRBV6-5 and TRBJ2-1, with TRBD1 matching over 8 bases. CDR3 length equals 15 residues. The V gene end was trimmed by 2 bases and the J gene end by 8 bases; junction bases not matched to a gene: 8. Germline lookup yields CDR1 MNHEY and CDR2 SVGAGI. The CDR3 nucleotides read TGTGCCAGCAGTTACGGGACAGGCATTTCGGATGAGCAGTTCTTC. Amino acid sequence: CASSYGTGISDEQFF.

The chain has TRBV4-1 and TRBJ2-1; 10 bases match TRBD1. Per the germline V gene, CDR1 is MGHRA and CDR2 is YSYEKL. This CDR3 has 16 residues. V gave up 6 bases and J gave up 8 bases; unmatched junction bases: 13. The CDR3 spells CASRQTTGGGFDEQFF. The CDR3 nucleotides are TGCGCCAGCAGACAAACGACAGGGGGCGGTTTCGATGAGCAGTTCTTC.

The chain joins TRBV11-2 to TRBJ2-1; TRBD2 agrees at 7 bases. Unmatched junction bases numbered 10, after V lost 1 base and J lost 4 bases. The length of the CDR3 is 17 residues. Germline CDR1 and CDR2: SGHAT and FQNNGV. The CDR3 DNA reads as TGTGCCAGCAGCTTAGTTTTATTAGCGGGTATATACAATGAGCAGTTCTTC. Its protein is CASSLVLLAGIYNEQFF.

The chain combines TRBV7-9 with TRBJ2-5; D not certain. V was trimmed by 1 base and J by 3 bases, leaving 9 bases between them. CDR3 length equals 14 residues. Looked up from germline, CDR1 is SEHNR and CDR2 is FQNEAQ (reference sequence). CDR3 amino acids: CASSLVMRKETQYF. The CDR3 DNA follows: TGTGCCAGCAGCTTAGTAATGAGAAAAGAGACCCAGTACTTC.

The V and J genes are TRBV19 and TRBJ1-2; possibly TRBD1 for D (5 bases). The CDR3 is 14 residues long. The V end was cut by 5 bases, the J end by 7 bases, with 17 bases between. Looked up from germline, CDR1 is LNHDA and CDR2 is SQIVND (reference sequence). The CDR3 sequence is CASSQTGTTLGYTF. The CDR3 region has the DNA TGTGCCAGTAGTCAGACCGGGACTACTCTTGGCTACACCTTC.

CDR3 coding DNA: TGTGCCAGCAGCCCAGGACGGGAGGGCGAGCAGTACTTC. Translated: CASSPGREGEQYF. The chain recombines TRBV7-6 with TRBJ2-5; 8 bases align to TRBD2. The J call is uncertain, as TRBJ2-7 better fits the DNA end. CDR3 length equals 13 residues. CDR1 and CDR2 (germline): SGHVS, FNYEAQ.

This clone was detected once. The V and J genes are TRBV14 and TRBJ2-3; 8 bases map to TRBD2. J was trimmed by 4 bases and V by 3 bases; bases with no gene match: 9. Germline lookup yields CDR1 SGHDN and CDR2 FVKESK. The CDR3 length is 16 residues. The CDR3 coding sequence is TGTGCCAGCAGCCAGTCCGGGACTAGTGGCTCAGATACGCAGTATTTT. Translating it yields CASSQSGTSGSDTQYF.

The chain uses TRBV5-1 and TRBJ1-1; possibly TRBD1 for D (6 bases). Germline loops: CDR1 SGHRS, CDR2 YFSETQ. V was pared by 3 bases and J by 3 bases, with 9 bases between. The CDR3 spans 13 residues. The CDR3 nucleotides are TGCGCCAGCAGCTGGAAGGGGGACACTGAAGCTTTCTTT. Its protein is CASSWKGDTEAFF.

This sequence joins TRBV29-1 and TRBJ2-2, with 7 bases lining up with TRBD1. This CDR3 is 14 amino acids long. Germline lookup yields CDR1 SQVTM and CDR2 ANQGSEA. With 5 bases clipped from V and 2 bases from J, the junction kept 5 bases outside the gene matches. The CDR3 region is CSVKTGQNTGELFF. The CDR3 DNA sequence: TGCAGCGTTAAGACAGGGCAAAACACCGGGGAGCTGTTTTTT.

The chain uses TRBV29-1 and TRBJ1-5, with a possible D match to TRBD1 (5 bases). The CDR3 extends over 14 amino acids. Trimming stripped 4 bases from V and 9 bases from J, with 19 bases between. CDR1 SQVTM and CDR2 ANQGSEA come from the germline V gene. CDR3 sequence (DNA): TGCAGCGTTGTAGTTCCAGGGCCGACCCGGCCCCAGCATTTT. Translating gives CSVVVPGPTRPQHF.

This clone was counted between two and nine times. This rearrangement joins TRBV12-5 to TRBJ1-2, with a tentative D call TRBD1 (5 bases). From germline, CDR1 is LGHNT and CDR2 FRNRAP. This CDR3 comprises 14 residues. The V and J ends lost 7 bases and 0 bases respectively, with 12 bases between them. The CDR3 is CASATGGPNYGYTF. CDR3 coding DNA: TGTGCTAGTGCCACCGGGGGTCCTAACTATGGCTACACCTTC. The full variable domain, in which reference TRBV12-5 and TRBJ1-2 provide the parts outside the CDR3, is DARVTQTPRHKVTEMGQEVTMRCQPILGHNTVFWYRQTMMQGLELLAYFRNRAPLDDSGMPKDRFSAEMPDATLATLKIQPSEPRDSAVYFCASATGGPNYGYTFGSGTRLTVV.

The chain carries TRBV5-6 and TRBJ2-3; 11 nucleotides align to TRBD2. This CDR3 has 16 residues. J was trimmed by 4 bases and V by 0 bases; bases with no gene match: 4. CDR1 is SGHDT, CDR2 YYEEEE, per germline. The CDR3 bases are TGTGCCAGCAGCTTGGTTAGCGGGGGGGCGGCAGATACGCAGTATTTT. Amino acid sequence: CASSLVSGGAADTQYF. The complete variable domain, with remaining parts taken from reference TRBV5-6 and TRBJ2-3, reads DAGVTQSPTHLIKTRGQQVTLRCSPKSGHDTVSWYQQALGQGPQFIFQYYEEEERQRGNFPDRFSGHQFPNYSSELNVNALLLGDSALYLCASSLVSGGAADTQYFGPGTRLTVL.

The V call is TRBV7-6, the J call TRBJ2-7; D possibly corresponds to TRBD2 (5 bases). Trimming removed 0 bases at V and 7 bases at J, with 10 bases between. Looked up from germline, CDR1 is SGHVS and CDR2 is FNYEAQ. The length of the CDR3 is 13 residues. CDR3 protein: CASSLAGVGEQYF. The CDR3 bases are TGTGCCAGCAGCTTAGCCGGGGTGGGTGAGCAGTACTTC.

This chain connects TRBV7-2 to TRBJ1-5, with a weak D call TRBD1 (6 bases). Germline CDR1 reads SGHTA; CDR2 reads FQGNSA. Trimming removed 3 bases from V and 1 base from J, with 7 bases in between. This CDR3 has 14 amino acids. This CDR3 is CASSFTGSNQPQHF. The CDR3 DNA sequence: TGTGCCAGCAGCTTCACAGGGAGCAATCAGCCCCAGCATTTT.